This T cell receptor beta chain was recovered during a study of patients and donors after allogeneic stem cell transplantation. TCRdb re-called the RT-PCR reads with MiXCR, one entry per CDR3 protein. The data show about 960,000 distinct CDR3 sequences, more than 15% seen once. Sequencing input: blood, either unsorted or a sorted T cell fraction (not recorded which). This sequence was found in a human donor who was either an allogeneic HSCT recipient or a stem cell or donor lymphocyte infusion donor (not recorded which). It is not recorded whose cells these are; they may come from a transplant donor.

The CDR3 bases are TGTGCCAGCAGTTTGACAGGGGGGCCCTTCGAGCAGTACTTC. Its translation: CASSLTGGPFEQYF. The rearrangement uses TRBV27 and TRBJ2-7; 9 positions match TRBD1. This CDR3 is 14 amino acids long. Germline lookup yields CDR1 MNHEY and CDR2 SMNVEV (reference sequence). With 3 bases clipped from V and 6 bases from J, the junction kept 6 bases outside the gene matches.